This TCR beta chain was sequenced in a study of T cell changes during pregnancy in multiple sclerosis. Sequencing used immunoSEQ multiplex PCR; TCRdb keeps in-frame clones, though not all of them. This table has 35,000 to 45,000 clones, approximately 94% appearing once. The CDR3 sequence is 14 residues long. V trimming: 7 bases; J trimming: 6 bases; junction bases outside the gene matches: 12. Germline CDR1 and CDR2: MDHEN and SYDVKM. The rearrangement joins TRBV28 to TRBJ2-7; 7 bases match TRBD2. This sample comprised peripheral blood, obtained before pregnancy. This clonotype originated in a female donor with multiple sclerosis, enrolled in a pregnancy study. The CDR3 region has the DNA TGTGCCAGCAATTCGGGCGGGAGACCAACCGAGCAGTACTTC. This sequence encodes CASNSGGRPTEQYF. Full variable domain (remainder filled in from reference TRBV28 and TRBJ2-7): DVKVTQSSRYLVKRTGEKVFLECVQDMDHENMFWYRQDPGLGLRLIYFSYDVKMKEKGDIPEGYSVSREKKERFSLILESASTNQTSMYLCASNSGGRPTEQYFGPGTRLTVT.